These 10 T cell receptor beta chains came from one sample sequenced in a study of PD-L1 blockade in urothelial cancer. The time point is: peripheral blood 6 weeks after treatment start. Clones were read by immunoSEQ multiplex PCR, and TCRdb kept only the in-frame ones, dropping some. In the table there are roughly 45,000 clones, around 82% of which are singletons. The specimen comprised PBMCs, sampled around atezolizumab (anti-PD-L1) treatment. All receptors come from a man aged 55 to 70 with urothelial cancer.

The genes are TRBV29-1 and TRBJ2-1; 9 nucleotides match TRBD1. CDR1 and CDR2 from the germline V gene are SQVTM and ANQGSEA. V trimming: 0 bases; J trimming: 4 bases; junction bases outside the gene matches: 4. CDR3 length equals 15 residues. CDR3 sequence: CSVEEGQGLYNEQFF. CDR3 sequence (DNA): TGCAGCGTTGAAGAGGGACAGGGCCTATACAATGAGCAGTTCTTC.

This chain links TRBV5-1 with TRBJ2-5; TRBD2 might be the D (6 bases). Germline V gene sequence: CDR1 SGHRS, CDR2 YFSETQ. This CDR3 contains 12 residues. V was cut by 9 bases and J by 5 bases, with 14 bases left in between. The CDR3 DNA is TGCGCCACCGGGGAGGCCCGGGAGACCCAGTACTTC. This encodes CATGEARETQYF.

This clone occurred a few times. The gene calls are TRBV30 and TRBJ1-6; TRBD1 might be the D (6 bases). CDR1 is GTSNPN, CDR2 SVGIG, per germline (reference sequence). The CDR3 totals 13 residues. Trimming left V 5 bases short and J 8 bases short, with 13 bases between. The CDR3 reads CAWDRDMDSPLHF. Written as DNA, the CDR3 is TGTGCCTGGGACCGGGACATGGATTCACCCCTCCACTTT.

The chain combines TRBV6-1 with TRBJ2-5; TRBD2 is a possible D gene (6 bases). This CDR3 spans 15 amino acids. Trimming removed 0 bases from V and 7 bases from J, with 15 bases in between. The germline V gene encodes CDR1 MNHNS and CDR2 SASEGT. The CDR3 DNA reads as TGTGCCAGCAGTGAAGCGCGGGACCCCGGGGGGACCCAGTACTTC. Its protein product is CASSEARDPGGTQYF.

Written as DNA, the CDR3 is TGTGCCAGTAGTATAGTACTAGCGGGGGGCTACAATGAGCAGTTCTTC. Its protein is CASSIVLAGGYNEQFF. The rearrangement links TRBV19 to TRBJ2-1, with 12 bases that match TRBD2. The CDR3 runs 16 residues. J lost 3 bases, V lost 1 base, and 1 base had no gene match. Germline V CDR1 and CDR2: LNHDA, SQIVND (reference sequence).

The chain is built from TRBV28 and TRBJ1-2, with TRBD1 matching 10 bases. The CDR3 consists of 17 residues. V lost 6 bases and J lost 4; bases outside the gene matches: 14. Germline assignment: CDR1 MDHEN and CDR2 SYDVKM. CDR3 bases: TGTGCCAGCAGCTCCTCTATGGGACAGGGGTCTGGCTATGGCTACACCTTC. Its translation: CASSSSMGQGSGYGYTF.

Here the CDR3 reads CASSPQWGAGYNEQFF. The CDR3 DNA reads as TGTGCCAGCAGCCCACAGTGGGGAGCTGGGTACAATGAGCAGTTCTTC. This rearrangement joins TRBV7-9 to TRBJ2-1; D might be TRBD2 (5 bases). Germline V gene sequence: CDR1 SEHNR, CDR2 FQNEAQ (reference sequence). This CDR3 comprises 16 residues. Between the trimmed V and J ends, which lost 5 bases and 4 bases, there was a span of 18 bases.

The chain recombines TRBV11-3 with TRBJ2-7; 11 bases line up with TRBD1. The germline V gene encodes CDR1 SGHNT and CDR2 YENEEA. CDR3 size: 15 residues. V lost 5 bases and J lost 5; bases outside the gene matches: 8. CDR3 sequence: CASSPGTGGEHEQYF. DNA of the CDR3: TGTGCCAGCAGCCCAGGGACAGGGGGTGAACACGAGCAGTACTTC.

The V gene is TRBV19, the J gene TRBJ2-3; perhaps TRBD2 as D (7 bases). The CDR3 sequence is 16 residues long. V was trimmed by 7 bases and J by 0 bases, leaving 17 bases between them. CDR1 LNHDA and CDR2 SQIVND come from the germline V gene (reference sequence). CDR3 region: CASTKGGTVSTDTQYF. CDR3 DNA: TGTGCCAGTACCAAGGGGGGGACGGTTAGCACAGATACGCAGTATTTT.

The chain employs TRBV19 and TRBJ2-7, with TRBD1 identical over 7 bases. Losses at the gene ends were 4 bases for V and 3 bases for J; bases not matched to a gene: 9. The V gene's germline CDR1 is LNHDA and CDR2 SQIVND (reference sequence). The CDR3 is made up of 15 amino acids. The CDR3 coding sequence is TGTGCCAGTAGTACGGCCGGGACAGCTATCTACGAGCAGTACTTC. It codes for CASSTAGTAIYEQYF. Filled out from reference TRBV19 and TRBJ2-7, the complete variable domain reads DGGITQSPKYLFRKEGQNVTLSCEQNLNHDAMYWYRQDPGQGLRLIYYSQIVNDFQKGDIAEGYSVSREKKESFPLTVTSAQKNPTAFYLCASSTAGTAIYEQYFGPGTRLTVT.